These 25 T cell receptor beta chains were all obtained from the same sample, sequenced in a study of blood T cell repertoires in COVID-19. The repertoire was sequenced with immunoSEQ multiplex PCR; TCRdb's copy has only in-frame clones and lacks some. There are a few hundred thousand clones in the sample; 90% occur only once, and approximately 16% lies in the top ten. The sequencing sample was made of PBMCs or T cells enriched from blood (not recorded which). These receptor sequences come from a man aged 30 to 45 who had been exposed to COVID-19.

The CDR3 is CSVVGDRATEAFF. The CDR3 coding sequence is TGCAGCGTTGTTGGAGACAGGGCCACTGAAGCTTTCTTT. The V gene is TRBV29-1, the J gene TRBJ1-1, with 7 bases aligning to TRBD1. With V trimmed by 4 bases and J by 4 bases, 6 bases remained unmatched. Germline CDR1 reads SQVTM; CDR2 reads ANQGSEA. The CDR3 length is 13 residues.

In DNA, the CDR3 is TGTGCCAGCAGTGAAGATGGTCGGACAGGGCGCACCGGGGAGCTGTTTTTT. This gives the protein CASSEDGRTGRTGELFF. This sequence joins TRBV2 and TRBJ2-2; 8 nucleotides match TRBD1. CDR3 size: 17 residues. Losses at the gene ends were 1 base for V and 4 bases for J; bases not matched to a gene: 8. Germline V gene data show CDR1 as SNHLY and CDR2 as FYNNEI.

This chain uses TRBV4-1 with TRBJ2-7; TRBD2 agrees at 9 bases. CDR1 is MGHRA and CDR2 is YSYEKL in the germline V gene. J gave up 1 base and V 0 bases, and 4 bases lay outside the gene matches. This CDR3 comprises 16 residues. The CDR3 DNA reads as TGCGCCAGCAGCCAAGATACCCTAGCGGGGTCCTACGAGCAGTACTTC. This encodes CASSQDTLAGSYEQYF.

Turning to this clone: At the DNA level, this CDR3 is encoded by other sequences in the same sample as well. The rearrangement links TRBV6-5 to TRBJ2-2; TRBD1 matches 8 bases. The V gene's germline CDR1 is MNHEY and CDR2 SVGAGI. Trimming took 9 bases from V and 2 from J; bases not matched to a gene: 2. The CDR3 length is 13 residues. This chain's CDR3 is CASDRGNTGELFF. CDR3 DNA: TGTGCCAGTGACAGGGGTAACACCGGGGAGCTGTTTTTT.

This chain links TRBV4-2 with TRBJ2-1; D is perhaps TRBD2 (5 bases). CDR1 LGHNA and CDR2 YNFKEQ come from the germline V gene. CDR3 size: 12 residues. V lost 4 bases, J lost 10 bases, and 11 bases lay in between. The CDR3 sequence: CASSPGRTEQFF. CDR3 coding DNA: TGTGCCAGCAGCCCGGGGAGAACAGAGCAGTTCTTC.

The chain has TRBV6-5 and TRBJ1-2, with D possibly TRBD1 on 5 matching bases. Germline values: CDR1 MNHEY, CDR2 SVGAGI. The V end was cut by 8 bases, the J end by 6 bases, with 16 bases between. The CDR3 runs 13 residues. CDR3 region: CASGRGIADGYTF. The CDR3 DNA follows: TGTGCCAGCGGGCGGGGGATCGCGGATGGCTACACCTTC.

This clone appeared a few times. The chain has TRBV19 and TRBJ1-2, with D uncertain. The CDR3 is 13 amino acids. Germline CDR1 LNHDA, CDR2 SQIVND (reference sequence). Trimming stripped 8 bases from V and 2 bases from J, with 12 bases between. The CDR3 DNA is TGTGCCAGTCGCCCCGGGGTGAACTATGGCTACACCTTC. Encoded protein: CASRPGVNYGYTF.

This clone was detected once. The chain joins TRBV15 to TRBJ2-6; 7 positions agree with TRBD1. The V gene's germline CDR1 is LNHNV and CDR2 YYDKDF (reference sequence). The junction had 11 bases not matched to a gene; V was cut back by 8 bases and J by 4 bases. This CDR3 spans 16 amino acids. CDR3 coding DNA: TGTGCCACCTCCACAGGGGTTGGGTCGGGGGCCAACGTCCTGACTTTC. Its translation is CATSTGVGSGANVLTF.

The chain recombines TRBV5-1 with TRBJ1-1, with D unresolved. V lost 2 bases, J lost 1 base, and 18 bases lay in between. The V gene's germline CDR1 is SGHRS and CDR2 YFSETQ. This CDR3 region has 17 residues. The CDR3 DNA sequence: TGCGCCAGCAGCTTTTTCGCAGTGCCCTCCCCGAACACTGAAGCTTTCTTT. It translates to CASSFFAVPSPNTEAFF.

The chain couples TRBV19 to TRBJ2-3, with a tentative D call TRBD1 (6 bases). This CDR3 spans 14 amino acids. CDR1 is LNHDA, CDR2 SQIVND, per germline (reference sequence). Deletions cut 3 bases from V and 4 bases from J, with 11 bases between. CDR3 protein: CASSIGRGSDTQYF. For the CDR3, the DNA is TGTGCCAGTAGTATCGGTAGGGGGTCAGATACGCAGTATTTT.

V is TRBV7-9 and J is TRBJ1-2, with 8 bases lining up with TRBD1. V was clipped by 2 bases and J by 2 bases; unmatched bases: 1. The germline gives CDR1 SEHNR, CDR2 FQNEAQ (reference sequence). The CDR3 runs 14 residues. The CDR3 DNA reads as TGTGCCAGCAGCTTATGGGACAGGAACTATGGCTACACCTTC. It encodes CASSLWDRNYGYTF.

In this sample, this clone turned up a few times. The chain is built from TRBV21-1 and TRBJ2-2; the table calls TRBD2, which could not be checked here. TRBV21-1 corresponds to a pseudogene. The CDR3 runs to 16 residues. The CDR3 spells CASSIRGTSWGGELFF. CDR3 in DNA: TGTGCCAGCAGCATCCGCGGGACGAGCTGGGGCGGGGAGCTGTTTTTT.

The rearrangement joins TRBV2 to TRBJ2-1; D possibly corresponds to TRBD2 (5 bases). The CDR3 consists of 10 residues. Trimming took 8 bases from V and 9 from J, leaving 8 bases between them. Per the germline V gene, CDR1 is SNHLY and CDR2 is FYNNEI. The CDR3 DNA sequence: TGTGCCAGCTTACGGGGTGAGCAGTTCTTC. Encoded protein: CASLRGEQFF.

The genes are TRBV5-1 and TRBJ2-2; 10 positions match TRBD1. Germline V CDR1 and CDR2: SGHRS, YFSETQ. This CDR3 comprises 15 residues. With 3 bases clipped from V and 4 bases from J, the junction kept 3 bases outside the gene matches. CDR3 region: CASSSRTGGTGELFF. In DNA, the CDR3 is TGCGCCAGCAGCTCTAGGACAGGGGGCACCGGGGAGCTGTTTTTT.

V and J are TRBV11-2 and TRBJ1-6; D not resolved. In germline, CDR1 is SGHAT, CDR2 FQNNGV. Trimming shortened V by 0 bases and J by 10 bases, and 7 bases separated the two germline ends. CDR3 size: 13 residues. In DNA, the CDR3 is TGTGCCAGCAGCTTAGATCTTGTATCACCCCTCCACTTT. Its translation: CASSLDLVSPLHF. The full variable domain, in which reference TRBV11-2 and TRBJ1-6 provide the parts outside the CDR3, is EAGVAQSPRYKIIEKRQSVAFWCNPISGHATLYWYQQILGQGPKLLIQFQNNGVVDDSQLPKDRFSAERLKGVDSTLKIQPAKLEDSAVYLCASSLDLVSPLHFGNGTRLTVT.

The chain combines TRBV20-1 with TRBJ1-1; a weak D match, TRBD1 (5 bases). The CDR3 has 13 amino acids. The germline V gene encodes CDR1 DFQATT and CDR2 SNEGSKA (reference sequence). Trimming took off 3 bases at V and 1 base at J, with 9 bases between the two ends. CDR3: CSASRGGNTEAFF. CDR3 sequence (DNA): TGCAGTGCTAGTAGGGGCGGGAACACTGAAGCTTTCTTT.

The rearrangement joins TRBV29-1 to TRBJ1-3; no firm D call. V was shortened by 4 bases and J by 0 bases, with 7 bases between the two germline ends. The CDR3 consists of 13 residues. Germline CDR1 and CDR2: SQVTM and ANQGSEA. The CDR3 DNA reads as TGCAGCGTTGTGTATAACTCTGGAAACACCATATATTTT. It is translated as CSVVYNSGNTIYF. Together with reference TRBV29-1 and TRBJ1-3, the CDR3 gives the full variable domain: SAVISQKPSRDICQRGTSLTIQCQVDSQVTMMFWYRQQPGQSLTLIATANQGSEATYESGFVIDKFPISRPNLTFSTLTVSNMSPEDSSIYLCSVVYNSGNTIYFGEGSWLTVV.

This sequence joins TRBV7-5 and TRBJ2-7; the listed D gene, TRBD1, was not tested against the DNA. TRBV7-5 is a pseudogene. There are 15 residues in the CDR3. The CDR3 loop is CVRSLVSGGYVEQYF. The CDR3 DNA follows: TGTGTCAGAAGCTTAGTTTCAGGGGGCTATGTCGAGCAGTACTTC.

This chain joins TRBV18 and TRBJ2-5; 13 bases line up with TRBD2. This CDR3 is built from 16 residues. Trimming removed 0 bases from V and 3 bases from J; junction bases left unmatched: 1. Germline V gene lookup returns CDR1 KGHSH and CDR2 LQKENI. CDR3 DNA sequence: TGTGCCAGCTCACCACCGGGACTAGCGGGAAAAGAGACCCAGTACTTC. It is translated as CASSPPGLAGKETQYF.

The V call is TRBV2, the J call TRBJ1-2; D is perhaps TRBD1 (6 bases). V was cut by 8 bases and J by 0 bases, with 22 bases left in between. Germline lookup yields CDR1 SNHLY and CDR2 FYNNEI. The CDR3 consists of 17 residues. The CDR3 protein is CASAGGGAFIANYGYTF. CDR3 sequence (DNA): TGTGCCAGCGCGGGCGGGGGGGCTTTTATTGCTAACTATGGCTACACCTTC.

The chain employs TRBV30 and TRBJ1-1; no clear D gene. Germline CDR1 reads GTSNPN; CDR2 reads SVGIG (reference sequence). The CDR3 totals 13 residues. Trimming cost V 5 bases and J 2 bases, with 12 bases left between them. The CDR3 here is CAWGPGTNTEAFF. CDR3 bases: TGTGCCTGGGGGCCAGGAACCAACACTGAAGCTTTCTTT.

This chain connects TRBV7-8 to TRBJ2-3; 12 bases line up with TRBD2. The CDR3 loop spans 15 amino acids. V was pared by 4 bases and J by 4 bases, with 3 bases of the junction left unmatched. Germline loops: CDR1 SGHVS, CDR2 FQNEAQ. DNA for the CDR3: TGTGCCAGCAGCTCTAGCGGGGGGGCGGCAGATACGCAGTATTTT. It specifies CASSSSGGAADTQYF.

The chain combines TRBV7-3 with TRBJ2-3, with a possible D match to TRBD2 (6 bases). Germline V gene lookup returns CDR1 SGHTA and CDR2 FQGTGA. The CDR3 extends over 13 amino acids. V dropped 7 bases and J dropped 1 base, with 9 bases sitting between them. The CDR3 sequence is CASKIAGTDTQYF. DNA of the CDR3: TGTGCCAGCAAGATAGCGGGCACAGATACGCAGTATTTT.

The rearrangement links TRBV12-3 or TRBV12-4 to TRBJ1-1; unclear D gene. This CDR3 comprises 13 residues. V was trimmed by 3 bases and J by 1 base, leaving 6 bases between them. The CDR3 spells CASSFWQNTEAFF. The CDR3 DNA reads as TGTGCCAGCAGTTTTTGGCAGAACACTGAAGCTTTCTTT.

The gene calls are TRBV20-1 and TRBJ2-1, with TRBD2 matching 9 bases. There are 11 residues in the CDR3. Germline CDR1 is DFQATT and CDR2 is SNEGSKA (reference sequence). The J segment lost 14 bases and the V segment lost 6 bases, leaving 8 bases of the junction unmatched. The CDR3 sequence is CSAVAGAVKFF. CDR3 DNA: TGCAGTGCGGTAGCGGGGGCGGTTAAGTTCTTC.